The 31 T cell receptor beta chains below come from one sample, sequenced in a study of cytomegalovirus exposure and HLA in healthy donors (dated by TCRdb to about 2017). The library was generated by the immunoSEQ multiplex PCR assay. For the multiplex PCR, a mixture combining 60 forward primers for TCR Vbeta segments and 13 reverse primers for TCR Jbeta segments was used. As stored in TCRdb, this immuneACCESS dataset retains in-frame rearrangements with V and J assigned. A fraction of the clones does not appear; measured against another copy, unresolved V genes explain less than half of the discrepancy, and the remainder lacks a known reason. This sample lists around 160,000 clones; roughly four fifths were detected once. Less than 1.2% of the sample belongs to the ten largest clones. Sequencing was done on a sample of PBMCs. The receptors stem from a middle-aged woman in good health and CMV-seronegative.

The rearrangement links TRBV11-2 to TRBJ2-1, with D possibly being TRBD2 (6 bases). This CDR3 spans 13 amino acids. Germline CDR1 is SGHAT and CDR2 is FQNNGV. Trimming took off 6 bases at V and 4 bases at J, with 10 bases between the two ends. CDR3: CASSRDWYNEQFF. Written as DNA, the CDR3 is TGTGCCAGCAGTAGGGACTGGTACAATGAGCAGTTCTTC. The full variable domain, completed using reference TRBV11-2 and TRBJ2-1, is EAGVAQSPRYKIIEKRQSVAFWCNPISGHATLYWYQQILGQGPKLLIQFQNNGVVDDSQLPKDRFSAERLKGVDSTLKIQPAKLEDSAVYLCASSRDWYNEQFFGPGTRLTVL.

The rearrangement uses TRBV5-1 and TRBJ2-7, with TRBD2 identical over 7 bases. V lost 4 bases and J lost 3; bases outside the gene matches: 10. The CDR3 has 15 residues. Germline V gene sequence: CDR1 SGHRS, CDR2 YFSETQ. In nucleotides, the CDR3 is TGCGCCAGCAGCCCCCGCCCGGGACTAAGCTACGAGCAGTACTTC. Translated, it gives CASSPRPGLSYEQYF.

The CDR3 protein is CASSNPSGTGYEQYF. As DNA, the CDR3 is TGTGCCAGCAGTAACCCTAGCGGGACGGGCTACGAGCAGTACTTC. The chain is built from TRBV6-1 and TRBJ2-7, with TRBD2 matching over 9 bases. Germline lookup yields CDR1 MNHNS and CDR2 SASEGT. After removal of 5 bases from V and 3 bases from J, the junction contained 8 bases not matched to a gene. The CDR3 length is 15 residues.

The chain uses TRBV6-1 and TRBJ2-5, with 9 bases matching TRBD2. The J segment lost 5 bases and the V segment lost 2 bases, leaving 12 bases of the junction unmatched. Germline CDR1 reads MNHNS; CDR2 reads SASEGT. The CDR3 runs to 17 residues. The CDR3 loop reads CASSELGLAGMEETQYF. The DNA of the CDR3 is TGTGCCAGCAGTGAACTGGGGCTAGCGGGAATGGAGGAGACCCAGTACTTC.

Note on this clone: Its ends do not fully match the called genes, so a read error is possible. The chain uses TRBV7-9 and TRBJ1-1; 9 bases fit TRBD1. The CDR3 has 18 residues. Germline V CDR1 and CDR2: SEHNR, FQNEAQ (reference sequence). The CDR3: CASSLGVGTGQSNTEASF. CDR3 DNA sequence: TGTGCCAGCAGCTTAGGGGTTGGGACAGGGCAATCGAACACTGAAGCTTCCTTT.

The chain combines TRBV20-1 with TRBJ2-7; no clear D. The V gene's germline CDR1 is DFQATT and CDR2 SNEGSKA (reference sequence). The CDR3 loop spans 11 amino acids. The V end lost 5 bases, the J end lost 4 bases, and 9 bases lay between the germline ends. DNA for the CDR3: TGCAGTGCTTCGACTGAATACGAGCAGTACTTC. Protein: CSASTEYEQYF.

The chain links TRBV7-2 to TRBJ2-3; D is perhaps TRBD2 (6 bases). Germline V gene lookup returns CDR1 SGHTA and CDR2 FQGNSA. This CDR3 spans 13 amino acids. Trimming removed 1 base at V and 7 bases at J, with 9 bases between. CDR3 residues: CASSLGLANTQYF. The CDR3 DNA sequence: TGTGCCAGCAGCTTAGGTCTAGCGAATACGCAGTATTTT.

J is TRBJ1-2 and V is TRBV28, with D perhaps TRBD1 (6 bases). The germline V and J ends were trimmed by 6 bases and 4 bases, with 15 bases remaining between them. This CDR3 region has 14 residues. CDR1 MDHEN and CDR2 SYDVKM come from the germline V gene. CDR3 region: CASSQGGNGYGYTF. CDR3 bases: TGTGCCAGCAGCCAAGGGGGTAACGGCTATGGCTACACCTTC.

V usage is TRBV2 and J usage is TRBJ2-4; D not certain. V was shortened by 10 bases and J by 1 base, with 8 bases between the two germline ends. Germline CDR1 SNHLY, CDR2 FYNNEI. The CDR3 is 12 amino acids. CDR3 amino acids: CATSEAKNIQYF. The CDR3 region has the DNA TGTGCCACCTCTGAGGCCAAAAACATTCAGTACTTC.

The V call is TRBV18, the J call TRBJ2-7; the D gene is possibly TRBD1 (5 bases). CDR1 and CDR2 from the germline V gene are KGHSH and LQKENI. Trimming pared 4 bases from V and 3 bases from J, leaving 10 bases between. The CDR3 loop spans 13 amino acids. CDR3 coding DNA: TGTGCCAGCTCACTAGACAGATTCTACGAGCAGTACTTC. Translating gives CASSLDRFYEQYF.

This clone occurred a few times. The chain carries TRBV10-3 and TRBJ1-1; D is unresolved. The CDR3 is made up of 11 amino acids. V was trimmed by 5 bases and J by 4 bases, leaving 5 bases between them. Germline-derived CDR1 and CDR2 are ENHRY and SYGVKD. The CDR3: CAISSGTEAFF. CDR3 DNA: TGTGCCATCAGTTCGGGCACTGAAGCTTTCTTT.

Written as DNA, the CDR3 is TGTGCCAGCAGCCCCCGTTGGCCCCCACCCGGGGAGCTGTTTTTT. It specifies CASSPRWPPPGELFF. The gene calls are TRBV4-2 and TRBJ2-2; D is unresolved. This CDR3 contains 15 residues. Germline assignment: CDR1 LGHNA and CDR2 YNFKEQ. The V end lost 4 bases, the J end lost 6 bases, and 15 bases lay between the germline ends.

CDR3 nucleotide sequence: TGTGCCAGCAGCGTAAACCCAAGGACTAGCGGGAGAGTGGATGAGCAGTTCTTC. It codes for CASSVNPRTSGRVDEQFF. The chain employs TRBV9 and TRBJ2-1; 13 bases agree with TRBD2. Germline V gene data show CDR1 as SGDLS and CDR2 as YYNGEE. The J segment lost 8 bases and the V segment lost 1 base, leaving 12 bases of the junction unmatched. The CDR3 loop spans 18 amino acids.

Regarding this clone: Within the sample, other DNA sequences also encode this same CDR3. The chain joins TRBV29-1 to TRBJ1-1; 9 nucleotides match TRBD1. Germline CDR1 and CDR2: SQVTM and ANQGSEA. J lost 8 bases, V lost 7 bases, and 14 bases had no gene match. This CDR3 spans 14 amino acids. In DNA, the CDR3 is TGCAGCGGATCCCCACAGGGGGCTCAAACGGAAGCTTTCTTT. Translated: CSGSPQGAQTEAFF.

The chain uses TRBV10-3 and TRBJ1-2; TRBD1 is a possible D gene (5 bases). V dropped 3 bases and J dropped 5 bases, with 13 bases sitting between them. The CDR3 sequence is 14 residues long. The germline gives CDR1 ENHRY, CDR2 SYGVKD. The chain's CDR3 is CAISDPNGGYGYTF. For the CDR3, the DNA is TGTGCCATCAGTGATCCTAATGGGGGGTATGGCTACACCTTC.

With regard to this clone: A junction boundary mismatches the germline segment, possibly from a read error. The chain couples TRBV7-7 to TRBJ2-5; D is uncertain. The germline V gene has CDR1 SSHAT and CDR2 FNYEAQ (reference sequence). This CDR3 contains 14 residues. The CDR3 protein is CASSLGLAVETQYF. The CDR3 bases are TGTGCTAGCAGCTTAGGCCTTGCGGTAGAGACCCAGTACTTC.

The V and J genes are TRBV5-1 and TRBJ2-7, with 11 bases fitting TRBD2. V dropped 4 bases and J dropped 4; count of bases not matched to a gene: 7. The CDR3 is 15 residues long. Germline-derived CDR1 and CDR2 are SGHRS and YFSETQ. In DNA form, the CDR3 reads TGCGCCAGCAGCCCTTCGACTAGCGGGGATTACGAGCAGTACTTC. It yields the protein CASSPSTSGDYEQYF.

This sequence joins TRBV6-1 and TRBJ2-7, with a possible D match to TRBD1 (5 bases). The V gene's germline CDR1 is MNHNS and CDR2 SASEGT. V lost 2 bases, J lost 2 bases, and 13 bases lay in between. CDR3 length equals 15 residues. CDR3 sequence: CASSESGHPTYEQYF. The CDR3 DNA reads TGTGCCAGCAGTGAAAGTGGACACCCTACCTACGAGCAGTACTTC.

The chain is built from TRBV5-1 and TRBJ2-6, with D perhaps TRBD1 (5 bases). Between the trimmed V and J ends, which lost 5 bases and 0 bases, there was a span of 9 bases. Germline assignment: CDR1 SGHRS and CDR2 YFSETQ. The CDR3 loop spans 15 amino acids. The CDR3 bases are TGCGCCAGCAGTGGGGCTACCTCTGGGGCCAACGTCCTGACTTTC. It specifies CASSGATSGANVLTF.

This clone turned up a few times. The V gene is TRBV7-3, the J gene TRBJ2-3, with 10 positions matching TRBD1. Per germline, CDR1 SGHTA and CDR2 FQGTGA. V was clipped by 4 bases and J by 2 bases; unmatched bases: 3. CDR3 length: 15 amino acids. CDR3 sequence reads: CASSSGTGVTDTQYF. In DNA form, the CDR3 reads TGTGCCAGCAGCTCCGGGACAGGGGTCACAGATACGCAGTATTTT. Drawing the rest from reference TRBV7-3 and TRBJ2-3, the complete variable domain is GAGVSQTPSNKVTEKGKYVELRCDPISGHTALYWYRQSLGQGPEFLIYFQGTGAADDSGLPNDRFFAVRPEGSVSTLKIQRTERGDSAVYLCASSSGTGVTDTQYFGPGTRLTVL.

The chain uses TRBV5-1 and TRBJ1-1; maybe TRBD1 (6 bases). Looked up from germline, CDR1 is SGHRS and CDR2 is YFSETQ. CDR3 length: 15 residues. Trimming took 3 bases from V and 1 from J, leaving 13 bases between them. The chain's CDR3 is CASSWDEGENTEAFF. CDR3 sequence (DNA): TGCGCCAGCAGCTGGGACGAGGGGGAGAACACTGAAGCTTTCTTT.

The chain is built from TRBV6-1 and TRBJ2-7; TRBD2 is a possible D gene (6 bases). Trimming removed 5 bases from V and 9 bases from J, with 11 bases in between. The CDR3 is 11 amino acids. CDR1 is MNHNS, CDR2 SASEGT, per germline. This CDR3 reads CASSLRGGQYF. Here the CDR3 DNA reads TGTGCCAGCAGTTTAAGGGGAGGGCAGTACTTC.

The V gene is TRBV29-1, the J gene TRBJ2-1; 7 nucleotides align to TRBD2. The germline V gene has CDR1 SQVTM and CDR2 ANQGSEA. V was pared by 8 bases and J by 8 bases, with 12 bases of the junction left unmatched. The CDR3 sequence is 13 residues long. The CDR3 region is CSTWGGVRDEQFF. The CDR3 region has the DNA TGCAGCACCTGGGGGGGAGTTAGGGATGAGCAGTTCTTC.

The V and J genes are TRBV15 and TRBJ2-3, with 9 bases aligning to TRBD2. Trimming cost V 1 base and J 5 bases; bases outside gene matches: 10. The CDR3 extends over 17 amino acids. Looked up from germline, CDR1 is LNHNV and CDR2 is YYDKDF (reference sequence). DNA for the CDR3: TGTGCCACCAGCAGAGGTAGCGGGAGTTTGTCCCAAGATACGCAGTATTTT. Residues: CATSRGSGSLSQDTQYF.

CDR3 sequence (DNA): TGTGCCAGCAGCTCGAGGGACTTTAGCACAGATACGCAGTATTTT. Protein: CASSSRDFSTDTQYF. V gene TRBV11-3 combines with J gene TRBJ2-3, with D tentatively TRBD2 (6 bases). V was pared by 4 bases and J by 0 bases, with 11 bases between. The V gene's germline CDR1 is SGHNT and CDR2 YENEEA. The CDR3 is 15 amino acids.

There are a few counts of this clone. The CDR3 spells CASSTADRLETQYF. As DNA, the CDR3 is TGTGCCAGTAGTACGGCGGATCGTTTAGAGACCCAGTACTTC. The V and J genes are TRBV19 and TRBJ2-5, with D unresolved. The CDR3 is made up of 14 amino acids. Germline V lookup: CDR1 LNHDA, CDR2 SQIVND (reference sequence). Trimming left V 4 bases short and J 4 bases short, with 13 bases between.

This clone was counted only a few times. The V and J genes are TRBV19 and TRBJ1-2; 9 bases match TRBD1. The germline gives CDR1 LNHDA, CDR2 SQIVND (reference sequence). This CDR3 spans 15 amino acids. V was clipped by 5 bases and J by 3 bases; unmatched bases: 7. CDR3 sequence (DNA): TGTGCCAGTAGTGTAACAGGGGGCGCTGACTATGGCTACACCTTC. This encodes CASSVTGGADYGYTF.

The chain joins TRBV5-4 to TRBJ2-5; maybe TRBD1 (5 bases). The V gene's germline CDR1 is SGHNT and CDR2 YYREEE (reference sequence). V dropped 0 bases and J dropped 5 bases, with 11 bases sitting between them. The CDR3 consists of 14 residues. CDR3 coding DNA: TGTGCCAGCAGCTTGGAAGGGGTAAAGGAGACCCAGTACTTC. It is translated as CASSLEGVKETQYF.

As DNA, the CDR3 is TGTGCCACCAGCAGAGATCTGGGAGTAGAAGCTTTCTTT. This encodes CATSRDLGVEAFF. This chain connects TRBV15 to TRBJ1-1; D is unresolved. CDR1 is LNHNV, CDR2 YYDKDF, per germline (reference sequence). The CDR3 contains 13 residues. V gave up 0 bases and J gave up 8 bases, with 10 bases separating them. Full variable domain (missing parts from reference TRBV15 and TRBJ1-1): DAMVIQNPRYQVTQFGKPVTLSCSQTLNHNVMYWYQQKSSQAPKLLFHYYDKDFNNEADTPDNFQSRRPNTSFCFLDIRSPGLGDTAMYLCATSRDLGVEAFFGQGTRLTVV.

J is TRBJ1-5 and V is TRBV11-2; D unclear. This CDR3 contains 15 residues. V lost 3 bases and J lost 0, with 9 bases in between. Germline-derived CDR1 and CDR2 are SGHAT and FQNNGV. DNA for the CDR3: TGTGCCAGCAGCTTGTACGGTCTTAGCAATCAGCCCCAGCATTTT. Its translation: CASSLYGLSNQPQHF.

The V call is TRBV19, the J call TRBJ1-5, with 9 bases aligning to TRBD1. The V and J ends lost 0 bases and 2 bases, in that order; junction bases with no gene match: 11. The V gene's germline CDR1 is LNHDA and CDR2 SQIVND (reference sequence). This CDR3 contains 19 residues. CDR3 amino acids: CASSIDPALGQGRNQPQHF. The CDR3 nucleotides are TGTGCCAGTAGTATAGATCCCGCGCTGGGACAGGGCCGCAATCAGCCCCAGCATTTT.